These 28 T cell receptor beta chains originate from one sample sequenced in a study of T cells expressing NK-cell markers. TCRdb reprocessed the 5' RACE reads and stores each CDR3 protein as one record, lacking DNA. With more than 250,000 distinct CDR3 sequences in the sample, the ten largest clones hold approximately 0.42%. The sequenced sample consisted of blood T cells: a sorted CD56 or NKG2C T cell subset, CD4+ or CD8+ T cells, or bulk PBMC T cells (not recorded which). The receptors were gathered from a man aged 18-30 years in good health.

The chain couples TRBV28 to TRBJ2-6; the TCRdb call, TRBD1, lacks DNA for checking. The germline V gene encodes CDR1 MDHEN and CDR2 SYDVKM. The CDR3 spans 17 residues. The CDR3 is CASSGGQGRGGANVLTF.

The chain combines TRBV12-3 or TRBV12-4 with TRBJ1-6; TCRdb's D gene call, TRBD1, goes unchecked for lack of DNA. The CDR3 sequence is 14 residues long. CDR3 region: CASRRDGYNSPLHF.

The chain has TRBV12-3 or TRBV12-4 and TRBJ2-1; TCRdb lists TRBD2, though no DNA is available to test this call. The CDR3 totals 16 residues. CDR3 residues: CASSLALAASAGEQFF.

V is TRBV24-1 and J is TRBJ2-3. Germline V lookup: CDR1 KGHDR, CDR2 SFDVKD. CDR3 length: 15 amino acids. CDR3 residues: CATSDSVLETDTQYF.

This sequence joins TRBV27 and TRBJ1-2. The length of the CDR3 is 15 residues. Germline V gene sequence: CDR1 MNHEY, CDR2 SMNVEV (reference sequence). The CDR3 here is CASSFIRAANYGYTF.

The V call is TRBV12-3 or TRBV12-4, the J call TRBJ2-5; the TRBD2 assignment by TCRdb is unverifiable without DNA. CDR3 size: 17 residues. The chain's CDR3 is CASSKRLAGVRQETQYF.

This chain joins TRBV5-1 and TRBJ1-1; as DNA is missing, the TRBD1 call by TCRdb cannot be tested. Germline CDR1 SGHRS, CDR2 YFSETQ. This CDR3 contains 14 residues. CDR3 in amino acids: CASSLLGGSAEAFF.

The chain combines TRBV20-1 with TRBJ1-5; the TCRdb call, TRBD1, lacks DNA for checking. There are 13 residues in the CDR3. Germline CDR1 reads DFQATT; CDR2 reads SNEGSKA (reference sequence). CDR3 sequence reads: CSVRGRRDQPQHF.

This chain's CDR3 is CASSSGTGEVDTQYF. This chain uses TRBV5-1 with TRBJ2-3; the D call from TCRdb, TRBD1, cannot be confirmed without DNA. Per germline, CDR1 SGHRS and CDR2 YFSETQ. CDR3 length: 15 amino acids.

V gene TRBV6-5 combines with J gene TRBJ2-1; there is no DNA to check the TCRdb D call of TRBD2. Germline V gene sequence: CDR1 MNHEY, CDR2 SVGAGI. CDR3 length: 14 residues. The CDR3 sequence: CASAPSGRRNEQFF.

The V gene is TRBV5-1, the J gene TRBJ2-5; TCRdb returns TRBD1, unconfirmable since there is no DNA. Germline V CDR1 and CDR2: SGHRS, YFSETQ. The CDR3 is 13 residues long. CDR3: CASSLGGLKTQYF.

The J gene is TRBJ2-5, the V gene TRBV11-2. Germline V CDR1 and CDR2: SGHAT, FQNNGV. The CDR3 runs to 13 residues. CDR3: CASSISGQETQYF.

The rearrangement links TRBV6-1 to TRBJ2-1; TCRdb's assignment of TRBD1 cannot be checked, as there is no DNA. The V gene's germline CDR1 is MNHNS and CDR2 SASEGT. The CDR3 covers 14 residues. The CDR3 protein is CASSSPLDYNEQFF.

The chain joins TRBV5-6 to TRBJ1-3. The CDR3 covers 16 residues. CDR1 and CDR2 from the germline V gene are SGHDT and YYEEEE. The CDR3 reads CASSRDFKSSGNTIYF.

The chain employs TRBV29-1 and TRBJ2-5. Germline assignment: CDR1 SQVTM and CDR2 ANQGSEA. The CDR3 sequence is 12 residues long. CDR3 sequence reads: CSVVGVIETQYF.

CDR3 sequence: CASKVANTGELFF. The chain combines TRBV19 with TRBJ2-2. Looked up from germline, CDR1 is LNHDA and CDR2 is SQIVND (reference sequence). The CDR3 spans 13 residues.

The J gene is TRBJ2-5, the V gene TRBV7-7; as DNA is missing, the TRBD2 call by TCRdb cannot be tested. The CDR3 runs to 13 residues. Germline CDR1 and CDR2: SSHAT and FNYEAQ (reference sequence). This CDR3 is CASSLRDFETQYF.

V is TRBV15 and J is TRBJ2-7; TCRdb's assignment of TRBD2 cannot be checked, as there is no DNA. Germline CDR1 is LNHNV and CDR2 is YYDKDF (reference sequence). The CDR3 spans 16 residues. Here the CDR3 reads CATSPRTSGSRYEQYF.

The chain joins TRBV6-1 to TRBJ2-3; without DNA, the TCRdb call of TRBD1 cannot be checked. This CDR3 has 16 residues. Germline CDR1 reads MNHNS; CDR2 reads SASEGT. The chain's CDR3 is CASSRGRVRERDTQYF.

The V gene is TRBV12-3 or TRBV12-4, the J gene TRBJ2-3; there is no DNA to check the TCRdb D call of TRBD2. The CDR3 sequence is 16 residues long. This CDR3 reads CASSFPLAGGPDTQYF.

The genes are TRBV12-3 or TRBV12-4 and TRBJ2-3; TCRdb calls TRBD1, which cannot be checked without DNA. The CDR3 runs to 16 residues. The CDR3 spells CASSLRSGQGVNTQYF.

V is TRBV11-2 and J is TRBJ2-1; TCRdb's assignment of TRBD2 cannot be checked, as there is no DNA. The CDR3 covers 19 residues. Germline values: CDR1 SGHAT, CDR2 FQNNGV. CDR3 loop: CASSAQMGGRGNTYNEQFF.

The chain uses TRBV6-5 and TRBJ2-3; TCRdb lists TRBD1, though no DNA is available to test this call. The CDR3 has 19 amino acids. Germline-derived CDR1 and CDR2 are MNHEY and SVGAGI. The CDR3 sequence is CASSYFTPLPGTSTDTQYF.

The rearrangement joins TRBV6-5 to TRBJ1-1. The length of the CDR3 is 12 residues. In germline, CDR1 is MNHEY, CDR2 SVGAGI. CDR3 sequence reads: CVLGTLNTEAFF.

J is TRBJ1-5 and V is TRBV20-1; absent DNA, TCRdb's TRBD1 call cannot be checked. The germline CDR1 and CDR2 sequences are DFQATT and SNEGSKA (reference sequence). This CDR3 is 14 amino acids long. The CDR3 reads CSALLSGEGQPQHF.

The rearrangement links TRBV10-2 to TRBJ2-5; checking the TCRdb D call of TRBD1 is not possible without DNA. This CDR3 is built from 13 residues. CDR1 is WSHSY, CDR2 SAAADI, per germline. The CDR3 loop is CASSSQGSETQYF.

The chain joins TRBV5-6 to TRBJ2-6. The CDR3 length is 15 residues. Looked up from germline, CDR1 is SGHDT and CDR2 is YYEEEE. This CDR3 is CASSSGLSGANVLTF.

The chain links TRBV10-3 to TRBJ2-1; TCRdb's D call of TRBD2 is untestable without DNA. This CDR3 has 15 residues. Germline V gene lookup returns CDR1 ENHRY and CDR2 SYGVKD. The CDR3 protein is CAIRPASGSLNEQFF.